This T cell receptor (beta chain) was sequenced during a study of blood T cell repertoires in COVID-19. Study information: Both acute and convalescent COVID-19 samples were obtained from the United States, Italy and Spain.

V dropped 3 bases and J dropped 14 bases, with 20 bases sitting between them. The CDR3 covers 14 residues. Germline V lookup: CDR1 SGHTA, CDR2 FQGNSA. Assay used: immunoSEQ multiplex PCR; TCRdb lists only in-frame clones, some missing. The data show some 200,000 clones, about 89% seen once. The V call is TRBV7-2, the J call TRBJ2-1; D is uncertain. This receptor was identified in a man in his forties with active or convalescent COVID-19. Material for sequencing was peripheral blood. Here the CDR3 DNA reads TGTGCCAGCAGCTTCGCCCCCCAGGCCAGACCTAAGTTCTTC. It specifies CASSFAPQARPKFF.